Presented here are 9 T cell receptor beta chains from one specimen sequenced in a study of T-cell reconstitution after alpha-beta-depleted transplantation in children. During its preparation, the TCRbeta library received unique molecular identifiers. TCRdb passed the PCR reads through MiXCR, listing each CDR3 protein once. The sample has hundreds of thousands of distinct CDR3 sequences, roughly 13% seen once. The sequenced sample was PBMCs, mostly from graft donor cells, obtained 360 days after TCRalphabeta/CD19-depleted stem cell transplant. All receptors derive from a male patient younger than 18 who had a stem cell transplant for acute myeloid leukemia, so the T cells may come from the graft donor.

This clonotype was recorded a few times. Its ends do not fully match the called genes, so a read error is possible. The chain couples TRBV11-2 to TRBJ2-1; D is perhaps TRBD2 (5 bases). Germline CDR1 is SGHAT and CDR2 is FQNNGV. The CDR3 loop spans 16 amino acids. CDR3 region: CASSLGTGSGVNGQFF. The CDR3 coding sequence is TGTGCCAGCAGCTTAGGGACGGGATCGGGTGTCAATGGGCAGTTCTTC. Looking up the rest from reference TRBV11-2 and TRBJ2-1 gives the full variable domain: EAGVAQSPRYKIIEKRQSVAFWCNPISGHATLYWYQQILGQGPKLLIQFQNNGVVDDSQLPKDRFSAERLKGVDSTLKIQPAKLEDSAVYLCASSLGTGSGVNGQFFGPGTRLTVL.

A few counts support this clonotype. V is TRBV5-1 and J is TRBJ1-1, with D possibly matching TRBD1 (5 bases). CDR1 and CDR2 from the germline V gene are SGHRS and YFSETQ. Trimming stripped 3 bases from V and 2 bases from J, with 14 bases between. The CDR3 contains 15 residues. DNA for the CDR3: TGCGCCAGCAGCTATACGACAGACCTAAACACTGAAGCTTTCTTT. Its translation: CASSYTTDLNTEAFF.

This clonotype has more than one count but fewer than ten. The gene calls are TRBV7-3 and TRBJ2-6; D ambiguous. V lost 2 bases, J lost 4 bases, and 15 bases lay in between. In germline, CDR1 is SGHTA, CDR2 FQGTGA. The length of the CDR3 is 17 residues. For the CDR3, the DNA is TGTGCCAGCAGCTTAGGGCTCCGGGTCTCCGGGGCCAACGTCCTGACTTTC. Protein product: CASSLGLRVSGANVLTF.

The chain employs TRBV6-5 and TRBJ2-5; D unclear. V shed 2 bases and J shed 4 bases, with 14 bases lying between them. Germline V gene sequence: CDR1 MNHEY, CDR2 SVGAGI. This CDR3 contains 15 residues. DNA of the CDR3: TGTGCCAGCAGTTACCTGGGCAGATCAGGAGAGACCCAGTACTTC. Translation: CASSYLGRSGETQYF.

This clonotype has ten or more counts. The chain employs TRBV20-1 and TRBJ2-7; 9 nucleotides line up with TRBD1. CDR3 length equals 14 residues. The V gene's germline CDR1 is DFQATT and CDR2 SNEGSKA (reference sequence). Trimming cost V 5 bases and J 0 bases; bases outside gene matches: 5. CDR3 coding DNA: TGCAGTGCTTCAGGGGGACAGGGCTCCTACGAGCAGTACTTC. It encodes CSASGGQGSYEQYF.

V usage is TRBV19 and J usage is TRBJ2-2, with D uncertain. CDR1 and CDR2 from the germline V gene are LNHDA and SQIVND (reference sequence). The CDR3 sequence is 17 residues long. Between the trimmed V and J ends, which lost 6 bases and 5 bases, there was a span of 22 bases. CDR3 in amino acids: CASSPPSVSHTTGELFF. CDR3 coding DNA: TGTGCCAGTAGCCCCCCCTCCGTTTCGCATACTACCGGGGAGCTGTTTTTT.

The V and J genes are TRBV28 and TRBJ2-1; D tentatively fits TRBD1 or TRBD2 (5 bases each). Trimming stripped 8 bases from V and 4 bases from J, with 9 bases between. Per germline, CDR1 MDHEN and CDR2 SYDVKM. The CDR3 is 12 amino acids. CDR3 region: CASHGAYNEQFF. The CDR3 nucleotides read TGTGCCAGCCACGGGGCTTACAATGAGCAGTTCTTC.

The V gene is TRBV20-1, the J gene TRBJ2-1, with a tentative D call TRBD2 (5 bases). The CDR3 length is 12 residues. Germline V CDR1 and CDR2: DFQATT, SNEGSKA (reference sequence). The V and J ends lost 4 bases and 8 bases respectively, with 12 bases between them. The CDR3 DNA is TGCAGTGCTAATCCGGGGTTGGATGAGCAGTTCTTC. This sequence encodes CSANPGLDEQFF.

Many counts were recorded for this clonotype. This chain connects TRBV7-9 to TRBJ2-1; 7 bases are shared with TRBD2. The V segment lost 5 bases and the J segment 8 bases; nucleotides outside the gene matches: 12. The CDR3 totals 15 residues. Germline CDR1 and CDR2: SEHNR and FQNEAQ (reference sequence). The CDR3 is CASSPLGRESDEQFF. In DNA, the CDR3 is TGTGCCAGCAGCCCCCTAGGGCGGGAGTCGGATGAGCAGTTCTTC. The entire variable domain, with the rest obtained from reference TRBV7-9 and TRBJ2-1, is as follows: DTGVSQNPRHKITKRGQNVTFRCDPISEHNRLYWYRQTLGQGPEFLTYFQNEAQLEKSRLLSDRFSAERPKGSFSTLEIQRTEQGDSAMYLCASSPLGRESDEQFFGPGTRLTVL.